This T cell receptor (beta chain) was documented in a study of type 1 regulatory T cells. Trimming removed 6 bases from V and 7 bases from J, with 16 bases in between. Germline V CDR1 and CDR2: LGHNT, FRNRAP. This CDR3 is built from 14 residues. The sample holds a few counts of this clonotype. Its antigen is still unknown. TCRdb reprocessed the reads with MiXCR, giving one entry per CDR3 protein. Found here are roughly 67,000 distinct CDR3 sequences, 63% of them singletons; the top ten hold 7% to 9.5%. T-allo10 cells from the graft donor were described as anergic, host-alloantigen-specific, and alloantigen-specific suppressors.

This TCR derives from a human donor in good health. The chain combines TRBV12-5 with TRBJ1-5; possible D gene TRBD1, 6 bases. The specimen sequenced was cultured T cells, either the whole culture or a sorted T cell fraction (not recorded which). Subset indicated: Tr1-enriched cell product generated in vitro against host alloantigens. CDR3 coding DNA: TGTGCTAGTGGCCCCGGACAGATCGGCCAGCCCCAGCATTTT. Protein product: CASGPGQIGQPQHF.